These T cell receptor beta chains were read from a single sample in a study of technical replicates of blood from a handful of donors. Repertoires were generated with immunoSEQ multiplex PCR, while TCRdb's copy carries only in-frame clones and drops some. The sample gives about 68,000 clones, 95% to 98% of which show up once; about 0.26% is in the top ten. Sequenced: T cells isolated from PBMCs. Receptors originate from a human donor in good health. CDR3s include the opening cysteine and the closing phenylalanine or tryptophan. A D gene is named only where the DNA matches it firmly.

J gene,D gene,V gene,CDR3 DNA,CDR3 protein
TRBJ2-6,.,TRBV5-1,TGCGCCAGCAGCTTGGAACGTCGGGACTCCCACTCTGGGGCCAACGTCCTGACTTTC,CASSLERRDSHSGANVLTF
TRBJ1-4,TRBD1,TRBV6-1,TGTGCCAGCAGAGTCGGGACAGGGGGGAATGAAAAACTGTTTTTT,CASRVGTGGNEKLFF
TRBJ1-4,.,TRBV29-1,TGCAGCGTTTCGACTAATGAAAAACTGTTTTTT,CSVSTNEKLFF
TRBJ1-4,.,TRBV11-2,TGTGCCAGCAGCTTATCAAATAATGAAAAACTGTTTTTT,CASSLSNNEKLFF
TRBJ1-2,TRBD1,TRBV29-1,TGCAGCGCCAAAGGAGGACAGGGGAACTATGGCTACACCTTC,CSAKGGQGNYGYTF
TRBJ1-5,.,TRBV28,TGTGCCAGCAGTTTAATGGGAAGCGGACAGCCCCAGCATTTT,CASSLMGSGQPQHF
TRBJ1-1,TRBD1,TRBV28,TGTGCCAGCGTCCTTAGGGGACAGGGGGCGAAGGGCACTGAAGCTTTCTTT,CASVLRGQGAKGTEAFF
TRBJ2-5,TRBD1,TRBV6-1,TGTGCCAGCAGTGGACAGGGGGGAGAGACCCAGTACTTC,CASSGQGGETQYF
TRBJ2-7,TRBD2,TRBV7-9,TGTGCCAGCAGCTTATTGCTAGCGGGAGGTTACGAGCAGTACTTC,CASSLLLAGGYEQYF
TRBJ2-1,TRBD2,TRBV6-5,TGTGCCAGCTCTTCCGGGACTAGCGGATACAATGAGCAGTTCTTC,CASSSGTSGYNEQFF
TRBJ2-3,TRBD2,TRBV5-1,TGCGCCAGCAGCTTGGCCGGCGGGAGAAGCACAGATACGCAGTATTTT,CASSLAGGRSTDTQYF
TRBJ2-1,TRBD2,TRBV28,TGTGCCAGCAGTTTTTATGTCTCTAGGGAGGGGAGGGATGAGCAGTTCTTC,CASSFYVSREGRDEQFF
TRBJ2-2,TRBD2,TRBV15,TGTGCCACCAGCCCTCAACTAGCGAGCCCCGGGGAGCTGTTTTTT,CATSPQLASPGELFF
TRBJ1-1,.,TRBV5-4,TGTGCCAGCAGCTTGGTACAGGGTGCTGAAGCTTTCTTT,CASSLVQGAEAFF
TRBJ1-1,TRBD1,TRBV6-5,TGTGCCAGCAGTTACTGGAGGGACAGGGCCGAAGCTTTCTTT,CASSYWRDRAEAFF
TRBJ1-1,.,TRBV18,TGTGCCAGCTCAGACAGACTGAACACTGAAGCTTTCTTT,CASSDRLNTEAFF